This is a list of T cell receptor beta chains from one sample in a study of T cell changes during pregnancy in multiple sclerosis. Assay: immunoSEQ multiplex PCR; the TCRdb copy retains only in-frame clones and omits some. The table includes some 41,000 clones, roughly 88% detected once. The sequenced sample was CD8+ T cells from peripheral blood mononuclear cells, obtained in the first trimester of pregnancy. All receptors derive from a female donor with multiple sclerosis, enrolled in a pregnancy study. Both conserved end residues are part of each CDR3. Fields, in order: D gene, clone size, J gene, CDR3 length, V gene, CDR3 DNA, CDR3 protein. The D gene is left open where the match is weak. Only some rows state a clone size, as once, few, many or a class for expanded clones.

. many TRBJ2-7 16 TRBV7-9 TGTGCCAGCAGCTTAGGGTGGGGGCAGGCGACCTACGAGCAGTACTTC CASSLGWGQATYEQYF
. . TRBJ2-7 11 TRBV5-6 TGTGCCAGCAGCTTCAGCGACGAGCAGTACTTC CASSFSDEQYF
TRBD2 . TRBJ2-3 18 TRBV11-2 TGTGCCAGCAGCTTAGATCTGAGCGGGGGAGAGGGTACTGATACGCAGTATTTT CASSLDLSGGEGTDTQYF
. . TRBJ1-1 14 TRBV7-2 TGTGCCAGCAGCTTCGGACAGTTGGTTTCTGAAGCTTTCTTT CASSFGQLVSEAFF
. once TRBJ1-3 15 TRBV28 TGTGCCAGCAGATTTGACAGTTCCTCTGGAAACACCATATATTTT CASRFDSSSGNTIYF
. . TRBJ2-1 16 TRBV27 TGTGCCAGCAGTCCCCGACACGGGAGCTCCTACAATGAGCAGTTCTTC CASSPRHGSSYNEQFF
TRBD2 . TRBJ2-1 15 TRBV11-2 TGTGCCACAACTCCTCGACTAGCGACCTACAATGAGCAGTTCTTC CATTPRLATYNEQFF
. . TRBJ1-2 14 TRBV9 TGTGCCAGCAGCGTAGATGAGGGGGTCTATGGCTACACCTTC CASSVDEGVYGYTF
. . TRBJ1-5 13 TRBV5-6 TGTGCCAGCAGCTGGGGCGGCAATCAGCCCCAGCATTTT CASSWGGNQPQHF
TRBD1 . TRBJ2-7 14 TRBV19 TGTGCCAGTAGTATCCAGGGACAGTTACATGAGCAGTACTTC CASSIQGQLHEQYF
. . TRBJ1-6 15 TRBV4-2 TGTGCCAGCAGCCAAGTCAGGCACCCCAATTCACCCCTCCACTTT CASSQVRHPNSPLHF
. . TRBJ2-7 14 TRBV27 TGTGCCAGCAGTTTGCCCGGGATTTCCTACGAGCAGTACTTC CASSLPGISYEQYF
. . TRBJ2-5 11 TRBV27 TGTGCCAGCGGAGGAATAGAGACCCAGTACTTC CASGGIETQYF
. once TRBJ1-6 15 TRBV7-9 TGTGCCAGCAGCTTAGTGCAGGGTTCTGATTCACCCCTCCACTTT CASSLVQGSDSPLHF
. once TRBJ1-4 15 TRBV7-7 TGTGCCAGCAGCTTAGGCCCGTCCCTCGGTGAAAAACTGTTTTTT CASSLGPSLGEKLFF
TRBD2 . TRBJ2-2 17 TRBV4-2 TGTGCCAGCAGCCAGTGGGTAGCGGGGGGCAACACCGGGGAGCTGTTTTTT CASSQWVAGGNTGELFF
. few TRBJ1-1 13 TRBV29-1 TGCAGCGCCGGACAGTTACAGAACACTGAAGCTTTCTTT CSAGQLQNTEAFF
TRBD2 once TRBJ2-3 15 TRBV27 TGTGCCAGCAGTTTGCTAGCGGGGGGAGGGGATACGCAGTATTTT CASSLLAGGGDTQYF
. . TRBJ2-1 14 TRBV5-1 TGCGCCAGCAGCTTGGTAGCGGACGACAATGAGCAGTTCTTC CASSLVADDNEQFF
TRBD2 . TRBJ2-7 15 TRBV27 TGTGCCAGCAGTGGAGGCGGGGGGGCGACGTACGAGCAGTACTTC CASSGGGGATYEQYF
. . TRBJ1-2 14 TRBV28 TGTGCCAGCAGATTGGACAGCTCTATCTATGGCTACACCTTC CASRLDSSIYGYTF
. . TRBJ1-5 15 TRBV7-2 TGTGCCAGCAGCTTGGTTCAGGGAAACTACCAGCCCCAGCATTTT CASSLVQGNYQPQHF
. . TRBJ2-2 14 TRBV6-5 TGTGCCAGCAGTTACTCGGCAGGTACCGGGGAGCTGTTTTTT CASSYSAGTGELFF
TRBD1 . TRBJ2-5 15 TRBV9 TGTGCCAGCAGCGTTGGGACAGCGAGACAAGAGACCCAGTACTTC CASSVGTARQETQYF
TRBD2 few TRBJ2-7 12 TRBV6-5 TGTGCCAGCAGACTAGCGGGGGCCGAGCAGTACTTC CASRLAGAEQYF
TRBD1 . TRBJ1-3 15 TRBV7-8 TGTGCCAGCAGCTTAGCGGGACAGGGAGGAAACACCATATATTTT CASSLAGQGGNTIYF
TRBD2 few TRBJ2-7 13 TRBV19 TGTGCCAGTAACAGCGGGGGGTCTAACGAGCAGTACTTC CASNSGGSNEQYF
. . TRBJ1-1 13 TRBV19 TGTGCCAGTGAAATGAGGGGGGGTACTGAAGCTTTCTTT CASEMRGGTEAFF
TRBD1 . TRBJ2-7 15 TRBV5-1 TGCGCCAGCAGCTTGGACAGGGGACCCCCCTACGAGCAGTACTTC CASSLDRGPPYEQYF
TRBD1 . TRBJ1-1 15 TRBV7-6 TGTGCCAGCAGCTTCGGGACAGGGGGCATCACTGAAGCTTTCTTT CASSFGTGGITEAFF
. . TRBJ1-1 12 TRBV7-2 TGTGCCAGCCATACTATACCCACTGAAGCTTTCTTT CASHTIPTEAFF
TRBD1 once TRBJ1-1 17 TRBV7-8 TGTGCCAGCAGCCTAGGGAGGCAGGGGGCCTTGAACACTGAAGCTTTCTTT CASSLGRQGALNTEAFF
TRBD1 few TRBJ1-1 14 TRBV7-9 TGTGCCAGCAGCCCGGGGACAGGGGAGGGCAGAGCTTTCTTT CASSPGTGEGRAFF
. many TRBJ2-5 15 TRBV6-4 TGTGCCAGCAGTGTGTTCGCGGGTGAGGGAGAGACCCAGTACTTC CASSVFAGEGETQYF
TRBD2 . TRBJ2-1 16 TRBV14 TGTGCCAGCAGCCAAGTTTCCGGGGGGGTCTACAATGAGCAGTTCTTC CASSQVSGGVYNEQFF
TRBD1 . TRBJ2-5 17 TRBV2 TGTGCCAGCAGTGAAGCGGTCGGGACAGGGAGGATGGAGACCCAGTACTTC CASSEAVGTGRMETQYF
TRBD1 . TRBJ2-5 14 TRBV5-6 TGTGCCAGCAGCCCAGGGACAGAGAAAGAGACCCAGTACTTC CASSPGTEKETQYF
. . TRBJ1-1 15 TRBV28 TGTGCCAGCAGTATTACGGTCAATGGGAACACTGAAGCTTTCTTT CASSITVNGNTEAFF
. once TRBJ2-1 13 TRBV14 TGTGCCAGCAGCCACAGCAGAGGGGGTGAGCAGTTCTTC CASSHSRGGEQFF
. . TRBJ2-6 16 TRBV9 TGTGCCAGCAGCGTCCGACAGGACCCTGGGGCCAACGTCCTGACTTTC CASSVRQDPGANVLTF
TRBD1 once TRBJ1-3 15 TRBV5-8 TGTGCCAGCAGCTCGGACAGGGGACTTGGAAACACCATATATTTT CASSSDRGLGNTIYF
. . TRBJ1-5 18 TRBV6-1 TGTGCCAGCAGTGAAACACGGGGTCCGGTAAGAAGCAATCAGCCCCAGCATTTT CASSETRGPVRSNQPQHF
. . TRBJ2-2 18 TRBV4-3 TGCGCCAGCAGCCAAGATATTGCTTACGGGGAAAACACCGGGGAGCTGTTTTTT CASSQDIAYGENTGELFF
TRBD2 . TRBJ2-7 14 TRBV30 TGTGCCTGGAGCGCTGAAGCGGGGGACAACGAGCAGTACTTC CAWSAEAGDNEQYF
. . TRBJ1-2 12 TRBV27 TGTGCCAGCAGAGAGGGCGGGTATGGCTACACCTTC CASREGGYGYTF
TRBD2 . TRBJ2-3 16 TRBV27 TGTGCCAGCAGTTTAGCGGGGGGGCCCAGCACAGATACGCAGTATTTT CASSLAGGPSTDTQYF